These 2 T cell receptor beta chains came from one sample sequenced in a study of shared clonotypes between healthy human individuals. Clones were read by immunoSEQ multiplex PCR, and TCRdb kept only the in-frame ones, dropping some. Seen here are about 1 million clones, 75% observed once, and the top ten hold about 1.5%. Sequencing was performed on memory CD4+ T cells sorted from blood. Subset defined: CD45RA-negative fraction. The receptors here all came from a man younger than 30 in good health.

The CDR3 DNA is TGTGCCAGCAGCTTAGGGGGGGTCGGCCGGCACACAGATACGCAGTATTTT. Its translation is CASSLGGVGRHTDTQYF. V is TRBV7-9 and J is TRBJ2-3, with a weak D call TRBD2 (6 bases). Trimming took 1 base from V and 2 from J, leaving 16 bases between them. The CDR3 sequence is 17 residues long. Germline lookup yields CDR1 SEHNR and CDR2 FQNEAQ (reference sequence).

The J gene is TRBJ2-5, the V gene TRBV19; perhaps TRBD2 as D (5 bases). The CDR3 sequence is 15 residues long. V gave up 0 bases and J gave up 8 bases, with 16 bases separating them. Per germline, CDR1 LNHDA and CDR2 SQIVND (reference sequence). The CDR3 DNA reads TGTGCCAGTAGTATAGATCGAGGGTCTCGGGCCACCCAGTACTTC. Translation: CASSIDRGSRATQYF.